This T cell receptor (beta chain) is from a study of OX40 agonist ivuxolimab in advanced cancers. Sequencing was performed with immunoSEQ multiplex PCR; in TCRdb, only in-frame clones are kept and a portion is missing. This table has around 68,000 clones, approximately 90% appearing once. CDR1 is SGHAT, CDR2 FQNNGV, per germline. Trimming pared 8 bases from V and 0 bases from J, leaving 8 bases between. The CDR3 has 13 amino acids. Specimen: CD4+ or CD8+ T cells sorted from blood, collected in a trial of the OX40 agonist ivuxolimab. The chain uses TRBV11-2 and TRBJ1-3; D is undetermined. This TCR was sampled from an adult with an advanced solid tumor such as melanoma, head and neck, liver or kidney cancer. The CDR3 nucleotides are TGTGCCAGCGAGTGGACCTCTGGAAACACCATATATTTT. It translates to CASEWTSGNTIYF.